One sample yielded the 9 T cell receptor beta chains listed below, sequenced in a study of T cell changes during pregnancy in multiple sclerosis. Clones were read by immunoSEQ multiplex PCR, and TCRdb kept only the in-frame ones, dropping some. The sample includes around 92,000 clones, 90% to 95% of them seen just once. The sequencing here drew on peripheral blood, taken in the third trimester of pregnancy. These receptors all stem from a female donor with multiple sclerosis, enrolled in a pregnancy study.

The chain couples TRBV15 to TRBJ2-3; 7 bases align to TRBD2. The J segment lost 3 bases and the V segment lost 2 bases, leaving 11 bases of the junction unmatched. CDR3 size: 17 residues. Germline loops: CDR1 LNHNV, CDR2 YYDKDF (reference sequence). CDR3 nucleotides: TGTGCCACCAGCAGATCAGAGGGCCTAGCGGCAACAGATACGCAGTATTTT. Protein product: CATSRSEGLAATDTQYF.

The CDR3 DNA reads as TGTGCCAGCAGTCCGGCCGACAGCTACAATGAGCAGTTCTTC. Residues: CASSPADSYNEQFF. V usage is TRBV6-5 and J usage is TRBJ2-1; TRBD1 might be the D (5 bases). Germline V gene lookup returns CDR1 MNHEY and CDR2 SVGAGI. The V end was cut by 5 bases, the J end by 3 bases, with 11 bases between. The CDR3 has 14 residues.

The CDR3: CASSQELAGGVSAKNIQYF. The CDR3 region has the DNA TGTGCCAGCAGCCAAGAATTAGCGGGAGGGGTATCGGCCAAAAACATTCAGTACTTC. The chain recombines TRBV4-2 with TRBJ2-4; the match to TRBD2 covers 11 bases. J was trimmed by 1 base and V by 0 bases; bases with no gene match: 8. The CDR3 sequence is 19 residues long. Germline CDR1 LGHNA, CDR2 YNFKEQ.

V and J are TRBV9 and TRBJ2-7; TRBD2 aligns across 13 bases. The trim removed 3 bases at V and 6 bases at J, leaving 6 bases unmatched. Germline V CDR1 and CDR2: SGDLS, YYNGEE. This CDR3 is 15 amino acids long. The CDR3 nucleotides read TGTGCCAGCAGCGGGGGACTAGCGGGGCCCGGCGAGCAGTACTTC. Amino acids: CASSGGLAGPGEQYF.

This sequence joins TRBV7-8 and TRBJ2-1, with 7 bases lining up with TRBD2. Losses at the gene ends were 5 bases for V and 4 bases for J; bases not matched to a gene: 11. CDR1 is SGHVS and CDR2 is FQNEAQ in the germline V gene. This CDR3 has 16 residues. The CDR3 DNA is TGTGCCAGCAGCCTATATAAGGGAGGGACTTACAATGAGCAGTTCTTC. Protein: CASSLYKGGTYNEQFF.

The rearrangement links TRBV6-5 to TRBJ2-1, with TRBD2 matching 13 bases. The CDR3 extends over 14 amino acids. Germline V gene lookup returns CDR1 MNHEY and CDR2 SVGAGI. The trim removed 6 bases at V and 9 bases at J, leaving 5 bases unmatched. This chain's CDR3 is CASRGLAGVSEQFF. Here the CDR3 DNA reads TGTGCCAGCAGAGGACTAGCGGGAGTTAGTGAGCAGTTCTTC.

The CDR3 DNA sequence: TGCAGCGTTGAAGTGTCGGGCTACACCTTC. Translating it yields CSVEVSGYTF. The chain uses TRBV29-1 and TRBJ1-2; D remains ambiguous. V dropped 1 base and J dropped 8 bases, with 5 bases sitting between them. This CDR3 has 10 amino acids. Germline loops: CDR1 SQVTM, CDR2 ANQGSEA.

CDR3 nucleotides: TGTGCCAGCAGCTTAGGGTCAGGGGCCGCAGAGACCCAGTACTTC. Translating gives CASSLGSGAAETQYF. The chain combines TRBV7-9 with TRBJ2-5, with D perhaps TRBD1 (6 bases). The CDR3 sequence is 15 residues long. V was pared by 1 base and J by 4 bases, with 13 bases between. Germline V gene sequence: CDR1 SEHNR, CDR2 FQNEAQ (reference sequence).

The chain combines TRBV7-2 with TRBJ1-1; TRBD1 might be the D (6 bases). V lost 2 bases to trimming and J lost 6 bases, with 13 bases between them. CDR1 is SGHTA and CDR2 is FQGNSA in the germline V gene. The CDR3 runs to 14 residues. The CDR3 spells CASSLTGGAAEAFF. CDR3 coding DNA: TGTGCCAGCAGCTTAACGGGGGGGGCTGCTGAAGCTTTCTTT.